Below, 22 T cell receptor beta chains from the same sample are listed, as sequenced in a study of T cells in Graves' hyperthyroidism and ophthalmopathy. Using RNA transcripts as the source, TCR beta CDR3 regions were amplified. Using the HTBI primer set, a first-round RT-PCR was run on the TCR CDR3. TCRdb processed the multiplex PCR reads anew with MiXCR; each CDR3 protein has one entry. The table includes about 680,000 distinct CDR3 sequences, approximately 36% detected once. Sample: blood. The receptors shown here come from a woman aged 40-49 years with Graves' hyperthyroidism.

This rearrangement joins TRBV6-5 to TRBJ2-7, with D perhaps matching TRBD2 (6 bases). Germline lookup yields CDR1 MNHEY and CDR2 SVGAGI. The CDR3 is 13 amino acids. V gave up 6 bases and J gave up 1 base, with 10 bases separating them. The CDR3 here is CASRDGTSYEQYF. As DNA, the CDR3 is TGTGCCAGCAGGGACGGGACTTCCTACGAGCAGTACTTC.

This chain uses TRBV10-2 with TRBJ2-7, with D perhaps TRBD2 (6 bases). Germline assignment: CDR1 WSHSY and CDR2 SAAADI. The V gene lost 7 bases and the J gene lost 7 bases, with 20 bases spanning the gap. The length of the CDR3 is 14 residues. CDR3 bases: TGCGCCAGCACGAGGAGCCGCGGGGTCAATGAGCAGTACTTC. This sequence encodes CASTRSRGVNEQYF.

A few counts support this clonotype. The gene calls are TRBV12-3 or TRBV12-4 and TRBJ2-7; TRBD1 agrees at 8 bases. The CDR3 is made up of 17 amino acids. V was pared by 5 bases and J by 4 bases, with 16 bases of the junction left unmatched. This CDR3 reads CASSIRFSTGAGYEQYF. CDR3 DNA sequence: TGTGCCAGCAGTATCCGGTTCTCGACAGGGGCTGGGTACGAGCAGTACTTC.

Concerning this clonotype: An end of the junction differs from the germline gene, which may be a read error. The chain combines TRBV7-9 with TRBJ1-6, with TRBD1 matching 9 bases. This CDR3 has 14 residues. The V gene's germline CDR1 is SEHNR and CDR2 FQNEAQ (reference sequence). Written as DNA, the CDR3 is TGCGCCAGCAGCCAACAGGGGGCGACTTCACCCCTCCACTTT. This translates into CASSQQGATSPLHF.

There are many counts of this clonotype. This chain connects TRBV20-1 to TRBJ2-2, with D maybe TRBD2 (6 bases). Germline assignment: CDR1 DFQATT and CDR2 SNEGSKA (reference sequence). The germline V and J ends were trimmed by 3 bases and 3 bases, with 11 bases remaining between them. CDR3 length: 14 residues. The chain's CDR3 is CSASGGTYTGELFF. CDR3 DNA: TGCAGTGCTAGCGGAGGGACGTACACCGGGGAGCTGTTTTTT.

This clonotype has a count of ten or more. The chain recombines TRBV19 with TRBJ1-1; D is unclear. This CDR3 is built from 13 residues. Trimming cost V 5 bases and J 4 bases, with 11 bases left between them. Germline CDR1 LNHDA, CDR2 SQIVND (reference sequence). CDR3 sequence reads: CASSPSLGTEAFF. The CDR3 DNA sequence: TGTGCCAGTAGTCCCTCTTTGGGCACTGAAGCTTTCTTT.

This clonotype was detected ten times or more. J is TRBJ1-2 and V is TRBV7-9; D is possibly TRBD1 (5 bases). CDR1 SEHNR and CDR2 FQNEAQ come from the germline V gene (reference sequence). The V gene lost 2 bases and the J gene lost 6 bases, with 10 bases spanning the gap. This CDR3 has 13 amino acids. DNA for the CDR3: TGTGCCAGCAGCTTAAGTCAGGGAGATGGCTACACCTTC. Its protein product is CASSLSQGDGYTF.

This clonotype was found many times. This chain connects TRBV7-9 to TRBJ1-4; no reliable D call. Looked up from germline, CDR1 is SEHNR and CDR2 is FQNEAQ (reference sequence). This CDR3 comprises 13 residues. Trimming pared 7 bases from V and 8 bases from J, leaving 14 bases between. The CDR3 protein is CASTSGGVEKLFF. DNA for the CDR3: TGTGCCAGCACCAGCGGCGGGGTCGAAAAACTGTTTTTT.

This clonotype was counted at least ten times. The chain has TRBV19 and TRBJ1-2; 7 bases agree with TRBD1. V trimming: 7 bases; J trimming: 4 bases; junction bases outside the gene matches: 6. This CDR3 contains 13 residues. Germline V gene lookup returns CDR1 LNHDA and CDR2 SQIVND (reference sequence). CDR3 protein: CASNNRDSYGYTF. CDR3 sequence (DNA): TGTGCCAGTAATAACCGGGACAGCTATGGCTACACCTTC.

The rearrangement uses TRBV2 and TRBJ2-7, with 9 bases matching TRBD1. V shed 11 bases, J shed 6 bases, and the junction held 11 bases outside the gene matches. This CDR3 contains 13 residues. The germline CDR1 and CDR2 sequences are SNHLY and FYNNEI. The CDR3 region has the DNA TGTGCCTGGAGTAACTCACAGGGGGCCGAGCAGTACTTC. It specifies CAWSNSQGAEQYF.

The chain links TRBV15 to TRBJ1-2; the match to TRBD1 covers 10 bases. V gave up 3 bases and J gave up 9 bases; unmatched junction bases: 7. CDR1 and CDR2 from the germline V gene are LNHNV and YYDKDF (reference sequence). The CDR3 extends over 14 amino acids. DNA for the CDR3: TGTGCCACCAGCAGGGACAGGGGGAGGATGAGCTACACCTTC. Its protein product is CATSRDRGRMSYTF.

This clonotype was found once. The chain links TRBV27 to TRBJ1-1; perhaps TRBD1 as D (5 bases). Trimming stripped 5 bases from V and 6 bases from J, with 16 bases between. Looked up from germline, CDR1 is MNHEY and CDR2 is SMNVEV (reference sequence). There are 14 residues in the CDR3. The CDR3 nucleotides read TGTGCCAGCAGTCCCTTGCGGCAGGGTGCTGAAGCTTTCTTT. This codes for CASSPLRQGAEAFF.

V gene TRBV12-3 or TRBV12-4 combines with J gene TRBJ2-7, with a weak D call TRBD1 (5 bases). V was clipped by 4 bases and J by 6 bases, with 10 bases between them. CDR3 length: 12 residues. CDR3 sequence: CASSYSQGEQYF. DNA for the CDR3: TGTGCCAGCAGTTACAGTCAGGGCGAGCAGTACTTC.

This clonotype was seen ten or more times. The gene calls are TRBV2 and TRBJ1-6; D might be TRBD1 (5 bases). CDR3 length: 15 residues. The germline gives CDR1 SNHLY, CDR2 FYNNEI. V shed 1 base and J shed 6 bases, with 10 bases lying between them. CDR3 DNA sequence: TGTGCCAGCAGTGAAGGGGGCGGTATTAATTCACCCCTCCACTTT. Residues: CASSEGGGINSPLHF.

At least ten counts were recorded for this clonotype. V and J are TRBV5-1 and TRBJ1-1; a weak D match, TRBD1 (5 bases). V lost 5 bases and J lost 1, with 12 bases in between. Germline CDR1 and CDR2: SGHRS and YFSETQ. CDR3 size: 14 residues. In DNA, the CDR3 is TGCGCCAGCAGATCTCTGGGGGAGAACACTGAAGCTTTCTTT. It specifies CASRSLGENTEAFF.

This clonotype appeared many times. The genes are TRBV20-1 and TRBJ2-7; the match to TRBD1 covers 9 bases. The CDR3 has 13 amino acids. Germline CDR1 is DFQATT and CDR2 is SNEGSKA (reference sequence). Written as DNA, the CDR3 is TGCGCCCTTCCGGGACAGGGTTCATACGAGCAGTACTTC. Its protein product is CALPGQGSYEQYF.

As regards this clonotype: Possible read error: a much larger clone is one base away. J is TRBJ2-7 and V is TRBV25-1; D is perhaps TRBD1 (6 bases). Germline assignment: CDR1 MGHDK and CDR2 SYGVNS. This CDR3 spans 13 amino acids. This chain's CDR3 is CTSSSDRRYEQYF. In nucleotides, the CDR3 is TGTACCAGCAGTTCCGACAGGCGATACGAGCAGTACTTC.

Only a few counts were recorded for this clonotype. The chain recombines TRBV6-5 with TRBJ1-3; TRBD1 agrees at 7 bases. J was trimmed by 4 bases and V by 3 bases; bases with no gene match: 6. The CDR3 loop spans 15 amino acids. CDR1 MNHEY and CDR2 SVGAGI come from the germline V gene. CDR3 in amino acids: CASSYGSGQGNTIYF. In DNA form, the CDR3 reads TGTGCCAGCAGTTATGGTTCGGGACAGGGAAACACCATATATTTT.

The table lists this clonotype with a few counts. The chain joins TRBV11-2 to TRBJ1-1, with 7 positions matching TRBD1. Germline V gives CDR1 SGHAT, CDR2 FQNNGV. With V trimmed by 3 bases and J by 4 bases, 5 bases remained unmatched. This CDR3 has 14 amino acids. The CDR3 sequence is CASSFSSGGTEAFF. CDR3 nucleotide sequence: TGTGCCAGCAGCTTCTCATCAGGGGGCACTGAAGCTTTCTTT. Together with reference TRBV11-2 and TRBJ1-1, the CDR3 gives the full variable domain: EAGVAQSPRYKIIEKRQSVAFWCNPISGHATLYWYQQILGQGPKLLIQFQNNGVVDDSQLPKDRFSAERLKGVDSTLKIQPAKLEDSAVYLCASSFSSGGTEAFFGQGTRLTVV.

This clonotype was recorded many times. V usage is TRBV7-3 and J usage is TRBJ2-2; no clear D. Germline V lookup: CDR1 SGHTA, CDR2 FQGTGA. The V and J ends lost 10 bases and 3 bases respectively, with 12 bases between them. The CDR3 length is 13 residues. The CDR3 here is CATRRGDTGELFF. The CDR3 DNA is TGTGCCACTCGTCGAGGCGACACCGGGGAGCTGTTTTTT.

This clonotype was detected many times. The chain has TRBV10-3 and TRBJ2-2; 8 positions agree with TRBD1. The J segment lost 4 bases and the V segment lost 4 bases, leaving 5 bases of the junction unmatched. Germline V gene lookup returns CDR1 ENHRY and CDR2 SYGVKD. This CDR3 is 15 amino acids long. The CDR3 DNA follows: TGTGCCATCAGTGGGACAGGGACGGGCACCGGGGAGCTGTTTTTT. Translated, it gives CAISGTGTGTGELFF.

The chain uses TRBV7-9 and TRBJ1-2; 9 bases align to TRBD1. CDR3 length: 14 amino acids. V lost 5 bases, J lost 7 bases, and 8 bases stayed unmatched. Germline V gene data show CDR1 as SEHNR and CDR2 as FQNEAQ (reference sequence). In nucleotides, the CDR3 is TGTGCCAGCAGCCTAACAGGGGGCGATTTTGGCTACACCTTC. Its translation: CASSLTGGDFGYTF. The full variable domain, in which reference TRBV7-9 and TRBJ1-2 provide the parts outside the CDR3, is DTGVSQNPRHKITKRGQNVTFRCDPISEHNRLYWYRQTLGQGPEFLTYFQNEAQLEKSRLLSDRFSAERPKGSFSTLEIQRTEQGDSAMYLCASSLTGGDFGYTFGSGTRLTVV.